These 10 T cell receptor beta chains originate from one sample sequenced in a study of neurological immune-mediated disorders. TCRdb independently ran MiXCR on the 5' RACE reads; one entry per CDR3 protein. The table lists more than 25,000 distinct CDR3 sequences, around 4% of them singletons. Sequenced sample: CD4+ T cells from blood. Every receptor here comes from a woman in her 40s in good health.

Many counts were recorded for this clonotype. This chain links TRBV5-1 with TRBJ2-7; 8 positions agree with TRBD1. The J segment lost 8 bases and the V segment lost 4 bases, leaving 11 bases of the junction unmatched. Germline values: CDR1 SGHRS, CDR2 YFSETQ. CDR3 length equals 14 residues. The CDR3 loop reads CASSVTGTGQKQYF. The CDR3 DNA reads TGCGCCAGCAGCGTAACCGGGACAGGTCAGAAGCAGTACTTC.

The sample holds many counts of this clonotype. The gene calls are TRBV5-5 and TRBJ1-6; 9 bases line up with TRBD1. The CDR3 consists of 18 residues. With V trimmed by 2 bases and J by 1 base, 7 bases remained unmatched. CDR1 is SGHKS and CDR2 is YYEKEE in the germline V gene (reference sequence). DNA of the CDR3: TGTGCCAGCAGCTTCCTAAGACAGGGGGGTTCCTATAATTCACCCCTCCACTTT. This gives the protein CASSFLRQGGSYNSPLHF.

This clonotype occurred many times. V usage is TRBV7-3 and J usage is TRBJ2-5, with 7 nucleotides matching TRBD2. V gave up 5 bases and J gave up 5 bases; unmatched junction bases: 5. CDR1 and CDR2 (germline): SGHTA, FQGTGA. This CDR3 is 13 amino acids long. This CDR3 reads CASSQAGSETQYF. Written as DNA, the CDR3 is TGTGCCAGCAGCCAAGCGGGGTCGGAGACCCAGTACTTC.

This clonotype is medium-sized (0.01 to 0.1%) in the sample. J is TRBJ1-2 and V is TRBV3-1, with D maybe TRBD1 (5 bases). Trimming took 0 bases from V and 3 from J, leaving 17 bases between them. CDR3 length equals 17 residues. From germline, CDR1 is LGHDT and CDR2 YNNKEL (reference sequence). The CDR3 loop reads CASSQDIGGTAHYGYTF. CDR3 bases: TGTGCCAGCAGCCAAGATATCGGGGGAACCGCCCACTATGGCTACACCTTC.

At least ten counts were recorded for this clonotype. Here the CDR3 DNA reads TGTGCCAGCAGTATACAGCCGTTCGGACAGCCCCAGCATTTT. Protein product: CASSIQPFGQPQHF. The chain employs TRBV12-3 or TRBV12-4 and TRBJ1-5; D not certain. Trimming shortened V by 5 bases and J by 7 bases, and 15 bases separated the two germline ends. There are 14 residues in the CDR3.

A few counts support this clonotype. As DNA, the CDR3 is TGTGCCAGCAGTGAATACAGGGTCCAAGAGACCCAGTACTTC. Encoded protein: CASSEYRVQETQYF. The chain couples TRBV25-1 to TRBJ2-5; D is perhaps TRBD1 (5 bases). The CDR3 spans 14 residues. Germline loops: CDR1 MGHDK, CDR2 SYGVNS. V shed 0 bases and J shed 1 base, with 6 bases lying between them.

This clonotype was observed at least ten times. This chain uses TRBV7-8 with TRBJ1-2; 9 bases line up with TRBD1. The CDR3 has 16 residues. The trim removed 0 bases at V and 8 bases at J, leaving 10 bases unmatched. The germline CDR1 and CDR2 sequences are SGHVS and FQNEAQ. The CDR3 nucleotides are TGTGCCAGCAGCTTAGCGCCCGGGACAGGGATAGGCGGCTACACCTTC. Residues: CASSLAPGTGIGGYTF.

The chain recombines TRBV20-1 with TRBJ2-1, with 12 bases matching TRBD2. Losses at the gene ends were 6 bases for V and 7 bases for J; bases not matched to a gene: 22. The CDR3 extends over 19 amino acids. Germline CDR1 is DFQATT and CDR2 is SNEGSKA (reference sequence). In DNA form, the CDR3 reads TGCAGTGCCGGGTGGCTAGCGGGAGGGCGGACCCGGGGCGGTAATGAGCAGTTCTTC. Its protein is CSAGWLAGGRTRGGNEQFF.

The table lists this clonotype with many counts. This sequence joins TRBV6-1 and TRBJ1-2, with D perhaps TRBD1 (6 bases). Germline values: CDR1 MNHNS, CDR2 SASEGT. This CDR3 is built from 13 residues. V was trimmed by 0 bases and J by 8 bases, leaving 10 bases between them. The CDR3 nucleotides read TGTGCCAGCAGTGAAGCAGGGACAAGAGGCTACACCTTC. Its protein is CASSEAGTRGYTF.

This clonotype was recorded many times. V and J are TRBV20-1 and TRBJ2-1; 9 bases map to TRBD1. This CDR3 contains 15 residues. With V trimmed by 0 bases and J by 9 bases, 9 bases remained unmatched. Per germline, CDR1 DFQATT and CDR2 SNEGSKA (reference sequence). DNA for the CDR3: TGCAGTGCTAGAGATCAACAGGGGGCGCGTGTTGAGCAGTTCTTC. It is translated as CSARDQQGARVEQFF.